The rows below give T cell receptor beta chains drawn from one sample of a study of OX40 agonist ivuxolimab in advanced cancers. Here immunoSEQ multiplex PCR was the method, and the copy in TCRdb shows in-frame clones only, minus some. The sample shows over 25,000 clones, more than 70% of them seen only once. Sample: CD4+ or CD8+ T cells sorted from blood, taken in a trial of the OX40 agonist ivuxolimab. The source is an adult with an advanced solid tumor such as melanoma, head and neck, liver or kidney cancer. Each CDR3 is given with its conserved first and last residue. Fields, in order: J gene, clone size, V gene, D gene, CDR3 length, CDR3 protein, CDR3 DNA. A D gene is named only where the DNA matches it firmly. Not all rows give a size; the values are once, few, many and, for expanded clones, a class.

TRBJ2-5 - TRBV30 - 14 CAWSAGGALETQYF TGTGCCTGGAGTGCCGGCGGGGCCTTAGAGACCCAGTACTTC
TRBJ1-4 - TRBV28 - 12 CASSHSGVKLFF TGTGCCAGCAGTCATAGTGGAGTTAAACTGTTTTTT
TRBJ2-3 - TRBV7-2 TRBD1 13 CASDRGSTDTQYF TGTGCCAGTGACAGGGGTAGCACAGATACGCAGTATTTT
TRBJ1-3 once TRBV14 - 15 CASSPLGYSGNTIYF TGTGCCAGCAGCCCCCTGGGGTACTCTGGAAACACCATATATTTT
TRBJ2-4 - TRBV11-2 TRBD2 17 CASSRTGSGVAKNIQYF TGTGCCAGCAGCCGAACGGGGAGCGGGGTAGCCAAAAACATTCAGTACTTC
TRBJ2-7 - TRBV28 TRBD2 16 CASSSSEAGGTYEQYF TGTGCCAGCAGTTCCTCTGAAGCGGGGGGTACCTACGAGCAGTACTTC
TRBJ1-6 - TRBV30 TRBD1 19 CAWSTPYGNRGQGNSPLHF TGTGCCTGGAGTACTCCCTACGGGAACAGGGGCCAGGGGAATTCACCCCTCCACTTT
TRBJ2-6 - TRBV5-1 - 16 CAGSLYMVSGANVPTF TGCGCCGGCAGCTTGTACATGGTCTCTGGGGCCAACGTCCCGACTTTC
TRBJ2-3 - TRBV2 - 11 CASMGDRTQYF TGTGCCAGCATGGGGGACCGTACGCAGTATTTT
TRBJ1-1 - TRBV7-2 - 14 CASSLDRWNTEAFF TGTGCCAGCAGCTTAGACAGGTGGAACACTGAAGCTTTCTTT
TRBJ1-1 - TRBV4-2 - 14 CASSLDGGVTEAFF TGTGCCAGCAGCTTAGATGGGGGCGTCACTGAAGCTTTCTTT
TRBJ1-1 - TRBV28 TRBD1 16 CASRPIRGQGNTEAFF TGTGCCAGCAGGCCGATCCGGGGACAGGGTAACACTGAAGCTTTCTTT
TRBJ2-3 - TRBV5-1 TRBD1 14 CASSSGQVGDTQYF TGCGCCAGCAGCTCGGGACAGGTGGGAGATACGCAGTATTTT
TRBJ1-5 - TRBV6-1 - 11 CASGRNQPQHF TGTGCCAGCGGGCGCAATCAGCCCCAGCATTTT
TRBJ2-7 - TRBV19 - 10 CASSKGPTDF TGTGCCAGTAGTAAGGGCCCCACGGACTTC
TRBJ1-4 - TRBV18 - 15 CASSDRRATNEKLFF TGTGCCAGCTCCGACAGGAGAGCAACTAATGAAAAACTGTTTTTT
TRBJ1-1 - TRBV2 - 12 CASSLRNTEAFF TGTGCCAGCAGTCTCAGGAACACTGAAGCTTTCTTT
TRBJ2-1 - TRBV2 TRBD1 12 CASSEWTGELFF TGTGCCAGCAGTGAATGGACAGGAGAGCTGTTCTTC
TRBJ2-7 - TRBV28 TRBD1 14 CASSFRRGRNEQYF TGTGCCAGCAGTTTCCGCAGGGGGCGGAACGAGCAGTACTTC
TRBJ2-1 - TRBV28 - 15 CASSFFRSIVNEQFF TGTGCCAGCAGTTTCTTTCGCAGCATAGTAAATGAGCAGTTCTTC
TRBJ1-5 - TRBV7-9 - 15 CASSLDDRDNQPQHF TGTGCCAGCAGCTTAGACGACAGAGACAATCAGCCCCAGCATTTT
TRBJ1-5 - TRBV12-1 - 18 CASSSETGRRGSNQPQHF TGTGCCAGCAGCTCCGAGACAGGGAGAAGGGGGAGCAATCAGCCCCAGCATTTT
TRBJ2-3 - TRBV4-2 TRBD2 18 CASSQEPSGGARTDTQYF TGTGCCAGCAGCCAAGAACCTAGCGGGGGGGCAAGGACAGATACGCAGTATTTT
TRBJ2-2 - TRBV9 TRBD2 16 CASSPSGGVDTGELFF TGTGCCAGCAGCCCTAGCGGGGGGGTGGACACCGGGGAGCTGTTTTTT
TRBJ2-3 - TRBV5-1 - 14 CASRPQSHTDTQYF TGCGCCAGCAGGCCACAGAGCCACACAGATACGCAGTATTTT
TRBJ2-3 - TRBV4-1 - 16 CASSQVRGGRADTQYF TGCGCCAGCAGCCAAGTAAGGGGGGGGCGGGCAGATACGCAGTATTTT
TRBJ2-1 - TRBV5-1 TRBD1 15 CASSADRGPYNEQFF TGCGCCAGCAGCGCAGACAGGGGACCTTACAATGAGCAGTTCTTC
TRBJ1-2 few TRBV15 - 12 CATSDTGYGYTF TGTGCCACCAGTGATACAGGGTATGGCTACACCTTC
TRBJ1-1 - TRBV19 - 14 CASSISGLSTEAFF TGTGCCAGTAGTATTTCAGGGTTGAGCACTGAAGCTTTCTTT
TRBJ1-2 - TRBV19 - 14 CASTAVGSNYGYTF TGTGCCAGTACCGCGGTCGGCAGTAACTATGGCTACACCTTC
TRBJ2-7 few TRBV6-5 - 15 CASSLPRDNSYEQYF TGTGCCAGCAGTCTCCCCCGGGACAACTCCTACGAGCAGTACTTC
TRBJ2-5 - TRBV5-1 TRBD2 16 CASSGTGTSITETQYF TGCGCCAGCAGCGGGACCGGGACTAGCATTACGGAGACCCAGTACTTC
TRBJ2-2 - TRBV2 - 14 CASSEGTMVGELFF TGTGCCAGCAGTGAGGGGACAATGGTTGGGGAGCTGTTTTTT
TRBJ2-3 - TRBV5-1 - 13 CASSQGGTDTQYF TGCGCCAGCAGTCAGGGAGGCACAGATACGCAGTATTTT
TRBJ2-7 - TRBV2 - 13 CASRGDGTYEQYF TGTGCCAGCAGGGGGGACGGAACCTACGAGCAGTACTTC
TRBJ1-2 - TRBV7-2 - 13 CASSLGIRDGYTF TGTGCCAGCAGCTTAGGCATCAGGGATGGCTACACCTTC
TRBJ2-1 few TRBV2 - 15 CASSERPGVYNEQFF TGTGCCAGCAGTGAAAGGCCCGGGGTCTACAATGAGCAGTTCTTC
TRBJ2-3 once TRBV18 - 14 CASSQGIAADTQYF TGTGCCAGCTCCCAGGGGATAGCAGCAGATACGCAGTATTTT
TRBJ2-7 few TRBV9 - 15 CASSVGVGSQGEQYF TGTGCCAGCAGCGTAGGGGTTGGCTCTCAGGGCGAGCAGTACTTC
TRBJ1-2 - TRBV19 - 14 CASSIPGTQYRYTF TGTGCCAGTAGTATCCCCGGGACGCAGTATCGCTACACCTTC
TRBJ1-1 - TRBV30 - 12 CAWGRGNTEAFF TGTGCCTGGGGGAGGGGGAACACTGAAGCTTTCTTT
TRBJ1-2 - TRBV5-1 - 17 CASSPRPIPAANYGYTF TGCGCCAGCAGCCCCCGGCCAATACCGGCAGCGAACTATGGCTACACCTTC
TRBJ1-1 - TRBV14 TRBD1 16 CASRARQGSPFAEAFF TGTGCCAGCAGAGCAAGACAGGGGTCCCCCTTTGCTGAAGCTTTCTTT
TRBJ2-7 once TRBV5-5 TRBD2 15 CASSPGLAGMYEQYF TGTGCCAGCAGCCCCGGACTAGCGGGGATGTACGAGCAGTACTTC
TRBJ1-5 - TRBV19 - 17 CASSIWENLMRNQPQHF TGTGCCAGTAGTATTTGGGAGAATCTTATGCGCAATCAGCCCCAGCATTTT